The 22 T cell receptor beta chains in this list originate from one sample, sequenced in a study of OX40 agonist ivuxolimab in advanced cancers. Some clones are missing from TCRdb's copy, which holds only in-frame ones; the method was immunoSEQ multiplex PCR. The sample includes fewer than 80,000 clones, 80% to 90% seen only once; the top ten take approximately 4%. This material consisted of CD4+ or CD8+ T cells sorted from blood, taken in a trial of the OX40 agonist ivuxolimab. These receptors all come from an adult with an advanced solid tumor such as melanoma, head and neck, liver or kidney cancer.

The chain combines TRBV4-1 with TRBJ2-1; 9 bases are a match to TRBD1. Germline V lookup: CDR1 MGHRA, CDR2 YSYEKL. The CDR3 is 20 residues long. Trimming cost V 4 bases and J 0 bases; bases outside gene matches: 16. CDR3 nucleotides: TGCGCCAGCAGCCGCGCTCGGGCCCGAGACAGGGGGAGCTCCTACAATGAGCAGTTCTTC. Protein product: CASSRARARDRGSSYNEQFF.

The genes are TRBV7-2 and TRBJ2-5; TRBD1 matches at 7 bases. After removal of 5 bases from V and 3 bases from J, the junction contained 3 bases not matched to a gene. CDR1 is SGHTA, CDR2 FQGNSA, per germline. The CDR3 covers 13 residues. The CDR3 DNA reads TGTGCCAGCAGCCCCGGGACAGAAGAGACCCAGTACTTC. Translating it yields CASSPGTEETQYF.

This chain uses TRBV10-3 with TRBJ1-3; TRBD1 is a possible D gene (6 bases). V lost 4 bases, J lost 2 bases, and 12 bases lay in between. From germline, CDR1 is ENHRY and CDR2 SYGVKD. This CDR3 is built from 15 residues. CDR3 DNA sequence: TGTGCCATCAGTGGCTCAGGGGCTCCTGGAAACACCATATATTTT. It specifies CAISGSGAPGNTIYF.

This sequence joins TRBV18 and TRBJ1-1, with 12 bases matching TRBD1. V shed 3 bases, J shed 5 bases, and the junction held 4 bases outside the gene matches. The CDR3 spans 15 residues. Germline V CDR1 and CDR2: KGHSH, LQKENI. The CDR3 DNA is TGTGCCAGCTCACCGCAGGGACAGGGGGCGACTGAAGCTTTCTTT. Translation gives CASSPQGQGATEAFF.

The chain has TRBV30 and TRBJ1-4; D is unclear. The CDR3 extends over 13 amino acids. V was clipped by 0 bases and J by 2 bases, with 4 bases between them. CDR1 is GTSNPN and CDR2 is SVGIG in the germline V gene (reference sequence). CDR3 amino acids: CAWSVDTNEKLFF. Here the CDR3 DNA reads TGTGCCTGGAGTGTAGATACTAATGAAAAACTGTTTTTT.

The CDR3, as DNA: TGCGCCAGCAGCCTTTACGGGAGAACCGATACGCAGTATTTT. Its protein is CASSLYGRTDTQYF. The chain combines TRBV5-1 with TRBJ2-3; D might be TRBD2 (6 bases). V was cut by 4 bases and J by 6 bases, with 15 bases left in between. The CDR3 has 14 residues. Germline-derived CDR1 and CDR2 are SGHRS and YFSETQ. Variable domain in full (rest from reference TRBV5-1 and TRBJ2-3): KAGVTQTPRYLIKTRGQQVTLSCSPISGHRSVSWYQQTPGQGLQFLFEYFSETQRNKGNFPGRFSGRQFSNSRSEMNVSTLELGDSALYLCASSLYGRTDTQYFGPGTRLTVL.

The chain employs TRBV14 and TRBJ2-5, with D possibly called TRBD1 or TRBD2 (5 bases each). The CDR3 totals 13 residues. V lost 1 base and J lost 5, with 8 bases in between. The germline CDR1 and CDR2 sequences are SGHDN and FVKESK. CDR3 amino acids: CASSQVWGETQYF. For the CDR3, the DNA is TGTGCCAGCAGCCAAGTTTGGGGGGAGACCCAGTACTTC.

The V call is TRBV6-5, the J call TRBJ2-7, with D unresolved. V lost 4 bases to trimming and J lost 1 base, with 8 bases between them. The CDR3 totals 13 residues. Germline assignment: CDR1 MNHEY and CDR2 SVGAGI. CDR3 protein: CASSLGQSYEQYF. CDR3 DNA sequence: TGTGCCAGCAGTTTGGGCCAATCCTACGAGCAGTACTTC.

The chain uses TRBV5-4 and TRBJ2-1, with TRBD2 identical over 11 bases. The CDR3 is made up of 17 amino acids. The germline V gene encodes CDR1 SGHNT and CDR2 YYREEE (reference sequence). Trimming at V came to 3 bases and at J to 2 bases, leaving 7 bases not matched to a gene. The CDR3 sequence: CASSSLLAGVTYNEQFF. The CDR3 DNA reads as TGTGCCAGCAGCTCGCTACTAGCGGGAGTCACCTACAATGAGCAGTTCTTC.

The chain combines TRBV6-1 with TRBJ2-7; 9 bases agree with TRBD1. In germline, CDR1 is MNHNS, CDR2 SASEGT. CDR3 length: 14 residues. V shed 10 bases and J 0 bases; nucleotides not matched to a gene: 7. The CDR3, as DNA: TGTGCCACTGCTGGACAGGGGAGCTCCTACGAGCAGTACTTC. This gives the protein CATAGQGSSYEQYF.

J is TRBJ1-3 and V is TRBV10-2; TRBD1 aligns across 10 bases. Germline V lookup: CDR1 WSHSY, CDR2 SAAADI. This CDR3 region has 14 residues. V shed 8 bases, J shed 6 bases, and the junction held 7 bases outside the gene matches. CDR3 region: CASHGTGVLNTIYF. The CDR3 coding sequence is TGCGCCAGCCACGGGACAGGGGTTCTAAACACCATATATTTT.

The chain has TRBV18 and TRBJ2-3, with TRBD2 identical over 12 bases. This CDR3 is built from 18 residues. CDR1 and CDR2 (germline): KGHSH, LQKENI. V gave up 6 bases and J gave up 1 base; unmatched junction bases: 11. CDR3 loop: CASSPTPTSGSGTDTQYF. The DNA of the CDR3 is TGTGCCAGCTCCCCCACCCCGACTAGCGGGAGTGGCACAGATACGCAGTATTTT.

The chain has TRBV5-8 and TRBJ2-4, with TRBD2 as a possible D gene (6 bases). Germline values: CDR1 SGHTS, CDR2 YDEGEE. With 5 bases removed from V and 4 bases from J, the gap between germline ends came to 7 bases. CDR3 length equals 12 residues. The CDR3 nucleotides are TGTGCCAGCAGGCGGGATAAAAACATTCAGTACTTC. Its translation: CASRRDKNIQYF. Full variable domain (outside the CDR3, taken from reference TRBV5-8 and TRBJ2-4): EAGVTQSPTHLIKTRGQQATLRCSPISGHTSVYWYQQALGLGLQFLLWYDEGEERNRGNFPPRFSGRQFPNYSSELNVNALELEDSALYLCASRRDKNIQYFGAGTRLSVL.

This chain connects TRBV4-2 to TRBJ2-2, with D perhaps matching TRBD1 or TRBD2 (6 bases each). The germline V gene encodes CDR1 LGHNA and CDR2 YNFKEQ. The CDR3 is 15 amino acids. V was cut by 3 bases and J by 2 bases, with 10 bases left in between. The CDR3 DNA reads TGTGCCAGCAGCCAGCAGGGGACTAACACCGGGGAGCTGTTTTTT. This gives the protein CASSQQGTNTGELFF.

The V and J genes are TRBV7-9 and TRBJ2-6, with TRBD1 as a possible D gene (6 bases). Trimming took off 3 bases at V and 2 bases at J, with 11 bases between the two ends. Germline assignment: CDR1 SEHNR and CDR2 FQNEAQ (reference sequence). There are 16 residues in the CDR3. The CDR3 coding sequence is TGTGCCAGCAGCTTTTGGGGGACAACTGGGGCCAACGTCCTGACTTTC. The encoded protein is CASSFWGTTGANVLTF.

The chain joins TRBV28 to TRBJ1-2; a possible D gene is TRBD1 (6 bases). Germline V gene lookup returns CDR1 MDHEN and CDR2 SYDVKM. The length of the CDR3 is 13 residues. Trimming took off 8 bases at V and 0 bases at J, with 10 bases between the two ends. CDR3 amino acids: CASYRATNYGYTF. The CDR3 DNA reads TGTGCCAGCTACAGGGCCACTAACTATGGCTACACCTTC.

V is TRBV6-6 and J is TRBJ2-1; 10 bases are shared with TRBD2. The CDR3 totals 15 residues. In germline, CDR1 is MNHNY, CDR2 SVGAGI (reference sequence). Trimming at V came to 5 bases and at J to 6 bases, leaving 7 bases not matched to a gene. Written as DNA, the CDR3 is TGTGCCAGCAGTCCGCGACTAGCGGGTCCCAATGAGCAGTTCTTC. Its translation is CASSPRLAGPNEQFF.

DNA for the CDR3: TGTGCCAGCTCACCAATGGCGGCTAGCGGGAGGGCCTTTGATACGCAGTATTTT. Residues: CASSPMAASGRAFDTQYF. This chain uses TRBV18 with TRBJ2-3, with 12 bases identical to TRBD2. J gave up 6 bases and V 2 bases, and 12 bases lay outside the gene matches. CDR1 and CDR2 (germline): KGHSH, LQKENI. There are 18 residues in the CDR3.

The chain recombines TRBV4-2 with TRBJ2-7, with no clear D. Trimming stripped 0 bases from V and 2 bases from J, with 20 bases between. CDR1 is LGHNA, CDR2 YNFKEQ, per germline. The CDR3 has 18 amino acids. Here the CDR3 DNA reads TGTGCCAGCAGCCAAGACCCCCCCGGCCAGCAGACCCCCTACGAGCAGTACTTC. Its protein product is CASSQDPPGQQTPYEQYF.

This rearrangement joins TRBV5-4 to TRBJ2-1, with TRBD2 identical over 11 bases. The J segment lost 7 bases and the V segment lost 5 bases, leaving 11 bases of the junction unmatched. The CDR3 runs 16 residues. Germline-derived CDR1 and CDR2 are SGHNT and YYREEE (reference sequence). CDR3 region: CASRSLAGGQGNEQFF. CDR3 DNA sequence: TGTGCCAGCAGATCATTAGCGGGAGGGCAGGGAAATGAGCAGTTCTTC.

V and J are TRBV2 and TRBJ2-3; D is unresolved. Germline CDR1 and CDR2: SNHLY and FYNNEI. V was trimmed by 1 base and J by 7 bases, leaving 9 bases between them. The CDR3 extends over 13 amino acids. DNA for the CDR3: TGTGCCAGCAGTGAAGACGGCAGATATACGCAGTATTTT. Translating it yields CASSEDGRYTQYF.

J is TRBJ2-7 and V is TRBV30; D may be TRBD2 (6 bases). The CDR3 is 16 amino acids. Germline V gene lookup returns CDR1 GTSNPN and CDR2 SVGIG (reference sequence). Trimming cost V 4 bases and J 0 bases, with 19 bases left between them. CDR3 in amino acids: CAWNRRGIPSSYEQYF. The CDR3 bases are TGTGCCTGGAATCGGCGCGGGATACCGAGCTCCTACGAGCAGTACTTC.